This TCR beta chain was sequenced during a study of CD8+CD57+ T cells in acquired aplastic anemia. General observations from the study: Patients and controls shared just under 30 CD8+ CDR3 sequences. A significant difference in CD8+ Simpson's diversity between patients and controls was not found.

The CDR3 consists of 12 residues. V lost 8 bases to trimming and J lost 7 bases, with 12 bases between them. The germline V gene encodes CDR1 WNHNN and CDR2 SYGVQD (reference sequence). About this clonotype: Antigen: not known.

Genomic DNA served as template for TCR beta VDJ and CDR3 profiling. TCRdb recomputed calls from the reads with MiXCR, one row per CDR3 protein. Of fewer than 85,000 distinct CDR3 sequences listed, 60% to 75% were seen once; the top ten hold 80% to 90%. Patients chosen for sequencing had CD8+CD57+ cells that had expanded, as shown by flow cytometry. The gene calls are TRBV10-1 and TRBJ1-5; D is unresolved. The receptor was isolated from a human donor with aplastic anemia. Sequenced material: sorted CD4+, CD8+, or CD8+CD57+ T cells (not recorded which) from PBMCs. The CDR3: CASAGTRQPQHF. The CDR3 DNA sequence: TGCGCCAGCGCAGGAACGCGACAGCCCCAGCATTTT.